The clone carrying this TCR beta chain was recorded many times. No antigen is known for it. Combining a sample-barcoded 5' primer with a J-beta primer mix, a second PCR ran for about 7 to 11 cycles. Researchers report that a template-switch adaptor with 12 random nucleotides tagged each cDNA molecule. TCRdb recomputed calls from the 5' RACE reads with MiXCR, one row per CDR3 protein. The table includes approximately 1.5 million distinct CDR3 sequences, 35% to 45% detected once. This entry belongs to a study of blood T cells in healthy people across ages. Study results and limitations: The authors considered diversity estimates from one million T cells to be underestimates.

Trimming took 1 base from V and 0 from J, leaving 10 bases between them. The length of the CDR3 is 15 residues. Germline V lookup: CDR1 SGHTA, CDR2 FQGNSA. Per-sample PBMC isolation yielded at least 7 million cells. The sequenced material came from blood. The sequence was collected from a woman between 18 and 29 years old in good health. The V gene is TRBV7-2, the J gene TRBJ2-7, with D possibly TRBD2 on 6 matching bases. The CDR3 DNA reads TGTGCCAGCAGCTTAGGGACTACTGCCTCCTACGAGCAGTACTTC. Its protein product is CASSLGTTASYEQYF. Filled out from reference TRBV7-2 and TRBJ2-7, the complete variable domain reads GAGVSQSPSNKVTEKGKDVELRCDPISGHTALYWYRQSLGQGLEFLIYFQGNSAPDKSGLPSDRFSAERTGGSVSTLTIQRTQQEDSAVYLCASSLGTTASYEQYFGPGTRLTVT.